This T cell receptor beta chain is drawn from a study of glioma-infiltrating T cells after dendritic cell vaccination. Study overall: Autologous tumor lysate-pulsed dendritic cell vaccination was given between the early 2000s and the early 2010s. Monocyte-derived dendritic cells, cultured about 7 days with IL-4 and GM-CSF, were pulsed with autologous tumor lysate.

Input was approximately 2.1 ug genomic DNA, or all available if less. Method: immunoSEQ multiplex PCR; TCRdb's copy keeps in-frame clones and lacks some. Seen here are approximately 90,000 clones, about 81% observed once, and the top ten hold less than 2.5%. This sample's time point: after dendritic cell vaccination, including at tumor progression/relapse. Here the sequenced sample was blood, taken after dendritic cell vaccination. The clonotype comes from a human donor with glioblastoma.

The chain's CDR3 is CASSGQGNYGYTF. The CDR3 DNA is TGTGCCAGCAGTGGACAGGGGAACTATGGCTACACCTTC. The rearrangement links TRBV6-6 to TRBJ1-2, with 9 bases fitting TRBD1. This CDR3 comprises 13 residues. Germline lookup yields CDR1 MNHNY and CDR2 SVGAGI (reference sequence). Losses at the gene ends were 5 bases for V and 2 bases for J; bases not matched to a gene: 0.